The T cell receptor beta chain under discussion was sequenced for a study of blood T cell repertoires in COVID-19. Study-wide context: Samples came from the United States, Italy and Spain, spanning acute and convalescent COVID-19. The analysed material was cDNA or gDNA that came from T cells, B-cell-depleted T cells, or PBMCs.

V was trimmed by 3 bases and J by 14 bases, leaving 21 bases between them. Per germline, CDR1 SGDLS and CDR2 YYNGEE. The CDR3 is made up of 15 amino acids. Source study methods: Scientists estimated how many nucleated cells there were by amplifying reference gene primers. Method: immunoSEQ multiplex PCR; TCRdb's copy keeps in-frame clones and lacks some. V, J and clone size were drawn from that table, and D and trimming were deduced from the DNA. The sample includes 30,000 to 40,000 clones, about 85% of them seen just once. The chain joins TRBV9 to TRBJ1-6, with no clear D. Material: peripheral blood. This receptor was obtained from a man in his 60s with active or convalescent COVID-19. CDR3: CASSADSGRSGTLHF. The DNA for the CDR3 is TGTGCCAGCAGCGCCGACTCCGGGCGCAGCGGAACCCTCCACTTT.